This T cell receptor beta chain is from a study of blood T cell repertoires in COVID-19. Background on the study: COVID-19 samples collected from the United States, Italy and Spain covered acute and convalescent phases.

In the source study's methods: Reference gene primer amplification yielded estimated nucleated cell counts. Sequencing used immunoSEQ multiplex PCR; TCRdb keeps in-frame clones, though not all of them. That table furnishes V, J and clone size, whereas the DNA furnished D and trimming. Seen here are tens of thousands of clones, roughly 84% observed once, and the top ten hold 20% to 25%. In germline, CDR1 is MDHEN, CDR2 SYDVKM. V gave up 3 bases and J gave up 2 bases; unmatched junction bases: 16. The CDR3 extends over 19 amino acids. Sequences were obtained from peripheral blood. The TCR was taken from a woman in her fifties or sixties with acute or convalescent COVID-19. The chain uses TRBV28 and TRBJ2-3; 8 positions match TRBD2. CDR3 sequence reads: CASSFLYRTSGRNTDTQYF. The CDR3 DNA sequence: TGTGCCAGCAGTTTCCTCTATCGAACTAGCGGCAGGAACACAGATACGCAGTATTTT.